This T cell receptor (beta chain) was sequenced for a study of blood T cell repertoires in COVID-19. Study at large: From T cells, B-cell-depleted T cells, or PBMCs came the material, which was cDNA or gDNA.

Original processing methods: Estimates of nucleated cell counts were drawn from the amplification of reference gene primers. This table comes from immunoSEQ multiplex PCR, and its TCRdb copy is limited to in-frame clones, with some not included. V, J and clone size are those of that table, while D and trimming were read from the DNA. The sample includes 40,000 to 45,000 clones, just over 85% of them seen just once. Germline CDR1 reads DFQATT; CDR2 reads SNEGSKA (reference sequence). This CDR3 has 17 residues. After removal of 3 bases from V and 0 bases from J, the junction contained 10 bases not matched to a gene.

This chain uses TRBV20-1 with TRBJ2-7, with TRBD2 identical over 11 bases. Sequencing was carried out using peripheral blood. This TCR came from a man aged 60 to 69 with active COVID-19. The CDR3 protein is CSASGASGRSSSYEQYF. CDR3 sequence (DNA): TGCAGTGCTAGTGGGGCTAGCGGGAGGTCCTCCTCCTACGAGCAGTACTTC.